This TCR beta chain stems from a study of CD4 T cells in relation to SARS-CoV-2 and coronaviruses. This clone has just a few counts. The antigen is unknown. Unexposed donor CD4+ T cells date from about 2011-2018, before the COVID-19 pandemic. After ten to eleven days of culture, CD4+ T cells were isolated. Method: immunoSEQ multiplex PCR; TCRdb's copy keeps in-frame clones and lacks some. The sample lists roughly 30,000 clones, 70% to 80% occurring once. Looked up from germline, CDR1 is SGHRS and CDR2 is YFSETQ. This CDR3 is built from 17 residues. V lost 7 bases and J lost 5; bases outside the gene matches: 14.

The chain couples TRBV5-1 to TRBJ1-6; 8 nucleotides match TRBD1. Sequences were obtained from CD4+ T cells from PBMCs, cultured in vitro. The source of this sequence is a human donor in good health. The CDR3 DNA reads TGCGCCAGCTCTCAAGGCCGGGACAGGTTCAATAATTCACCCCTCCACTTT. This gives the protein CASSQGRDRFNNSPLHF. The full variable domain, completed using reference TRBV5-1 and TRBJ1-6, is KAGVTQTPRYLIKTRGQQVTLSCSPISGHRSVSWYQQTPGQGLQFLFEYFSETQRNKGNFPGRFSGRQFSNSRSEMNVSTLELGDSALYLCASSQGRDRFNNSPLHFGNGTRLTVT.